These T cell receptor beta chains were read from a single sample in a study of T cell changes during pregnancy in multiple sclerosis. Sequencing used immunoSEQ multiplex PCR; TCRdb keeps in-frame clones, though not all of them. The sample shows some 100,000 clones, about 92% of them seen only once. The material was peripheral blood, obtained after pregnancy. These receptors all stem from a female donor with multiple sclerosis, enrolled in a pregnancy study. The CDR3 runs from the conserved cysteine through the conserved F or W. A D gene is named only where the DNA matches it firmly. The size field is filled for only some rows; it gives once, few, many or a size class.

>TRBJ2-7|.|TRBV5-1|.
CASSLAQGGGEQYF
TGCGCCAGCAGCTTGGCCCAGGGGGGAGGCGAGCAGTACTTC
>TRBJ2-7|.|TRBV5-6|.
CASSLPTGTLSYEQYF
TGTGCCAGCAGCTTACCAACCGGGACTCTCTCCTACGAGCAGTACTTC
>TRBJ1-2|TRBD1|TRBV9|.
CASSGTGEEDYGYTF
TGTGCCAGCAGCGGTACAGGGGAGGAGGACTATGGCTACACCTTC
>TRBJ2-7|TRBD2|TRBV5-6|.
CASSLWGPGTSSYEQYF
TGTGCCAGCAGCTTGTGGGGTCCCGGGACTAGCTCCTACGAGCAGTACTTC
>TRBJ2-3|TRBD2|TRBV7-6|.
CASSLLAGGEGDTQYF
TGTGCCAGCAGCCTCCTAGCGGGAGGGGAGGGAGATACGCAGTATTTT
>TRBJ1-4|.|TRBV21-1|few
CASRPAVATNEKLFF
TGTGCCAGCAGACCCGCGGTGGCGACTAATGAAAAACTGTTTTTT
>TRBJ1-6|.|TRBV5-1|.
CASSAQGAYNSPLHF
TGCGCCAGCAGCGCTCAGGGTGCCTATAATTCACCCCTCCACTTT
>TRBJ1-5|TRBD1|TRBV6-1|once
CASFDGQGYNQPQHF
TGTGCCAGCTTTGACGGACAGGGTTACAATCAGCCCCAGCATTTT
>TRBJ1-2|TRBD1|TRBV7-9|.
CASTEQGAWGYTF
TGTGCCAGCACCGAACAGGGGGCCTGGGGCTACACCTTC
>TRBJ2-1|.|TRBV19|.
CASSGGPSSYNEQFF
TGTGCCAGTAGTGGAGGGCCAAGCTCCTACAATGAGCAGTTCTTC
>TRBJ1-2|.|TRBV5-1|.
CASKEGSGGYTF
TGCGCCAGCAAGGAGGGTTCCGGGGGCTACACCTTC
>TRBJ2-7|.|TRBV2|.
CASRVQGRQTYEQYF
TGTGCCAGCAGGGTACAGGGCCGACAAACCTACGAGCAGTACTTC
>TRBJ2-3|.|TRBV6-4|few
CASSDGTSTDTQYF
TGTGCCAGCAGTGACGGGACTAGCACAGATACGCAGTATTTT
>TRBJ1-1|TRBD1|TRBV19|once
CASIRTGVNTEAFF
TGTGCCAGTATTCGAACAGGGGTGAACACTGAAGCTTTCTTT
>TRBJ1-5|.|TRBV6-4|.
CASSLDGNQPQHF
TGTGCCAGCAGTTTAGACGGGAATCAGCCCCAGCATTTT
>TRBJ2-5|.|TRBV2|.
CAIAATVSETQYF
TGTGCCATCGCGGCAACGGTTTCGGAGACCCAGTACTTC
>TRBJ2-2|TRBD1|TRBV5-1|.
CASSLGQGTGELFF
TGCGCCAGCAGCCTAGGACAGGGCACCGGGGAGCTGTTTTTT
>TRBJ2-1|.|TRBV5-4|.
CASTRTGSSYNEQFF
TGTGCCAGCACCCGTACCGGGAGCTCCTACAATGAGCAGTTCTTC
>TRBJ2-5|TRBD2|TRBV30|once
CAWRPGLAGGETQYF
TGTGCCTGGAGACCGGGACTAGCGGGGGGAGAGACCCAGTACTTC
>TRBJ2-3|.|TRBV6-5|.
CASSYSAGFGTDTQYF
TGTGCCAGCAGTTACTCGGCGGGATTCGGTACAGATACGCAGTATTTT
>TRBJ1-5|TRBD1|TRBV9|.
CASSVDPGGENQPQHF
TGTGCCAGCAGCGTAGATCCAGGGGGTGAGAATCAGCCCCAGCATTTT
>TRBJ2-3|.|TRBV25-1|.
CASSATGQNQYF
TGTGCCAGCAGTGCGACAGGACAAAACCAGTATTTT
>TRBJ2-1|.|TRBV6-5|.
CASTLILGGEQFF
TGTGCCAGCACTCTTATTCTAGGGGGTGAGCAGTTCTTC
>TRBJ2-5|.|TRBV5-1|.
CASSKGQQETQYF
TGCGCCAGCAGCAAGGGACAACAAGAGACCCAGTACTTC
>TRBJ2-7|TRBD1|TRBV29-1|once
CSATLTGETYEQYF
TGCAGCGCCACCCTGACAGGGGAAACCTACGAGCAGTACTTC
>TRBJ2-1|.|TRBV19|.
CASSMPILRHEQFF
TGTGCCAGTAGTATGCCGATTTTGCGGCATGAGCAGTTCTTC
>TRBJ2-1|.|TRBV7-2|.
CASSWSSVREQFF
TGTGCCAGCAGCTGGTCTAGCGTAAGGGAGCAGTTCTTC
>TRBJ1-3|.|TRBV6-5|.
CASSYLAGGNTIYF
TGTGCCAGCAGTTACCTTGCGGGGGGAAACACCATATATTTT
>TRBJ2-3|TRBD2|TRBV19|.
CASSTGLAGATDTQYF
TGTGCCAGTAGTACCGGACTAGCGGGAGCCACAGATACGCAGTATTTT
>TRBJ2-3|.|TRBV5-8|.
CASTLGVLGDTQYF
TGTGCCAGCACCCTCGGGGTCTTGGGAGATACGCAGTATTTT
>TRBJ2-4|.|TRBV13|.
CASSLGLGQIAKNIQYF
TGTGCCAGCAGCTTAGGCCTAGGACAGATAGCCAAAAACATTCAGTACTTC
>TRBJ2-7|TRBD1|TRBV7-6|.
CASSLSDRETYEQYF
TGTGCCAGCAGCTTATCGGACAGGGAGACCTACGAGCAGTACTTC